This T cell receptor (beta chain) was identified during a study of post-analysis software for immune sequencing data (dated by TCRdb to between 2014 and 2017). Background on the whole study: Recorded disease courses included relapsing-remitting, secondary progressive and progressive-relapsing multiple sclerosis, with some patients lacking subtype annotation. Patient repertoires were compared against 11 previously published healthy control repertoires from donors aged about 6 to 26 years. A subset of samples was prepared in parallel using single-end sample barcoding, then pooled and co-amplified after Illumina adapter ligation.

Summary of the overall study and its limitations: The control group was slightly older than the multiple sclerosis patient group. Patients showed significantly higher frequencies than controls for a handful of TRBV segments, among them TRBV5-6, TRBV5-1 and TRBV20-1. Strong co-clustering of samples prepared in the same batch was shown by direct clustering with F measure, prompting a batch-effect correction. Significantly lower normalized Chao1 diversity was found in multiple sclerosis patients than in controls, suggesting substantial peripheral T-cell clonal expansion.

On this clonotype: There is no known antigen for this receptor. One base away there is no much larger clone; base qualities are not given.

To demonstrate the VDJtools post-analysis software, TCR beta repertoires were profiled from the peripheral blood of 13 young patients with multiple sclerosis. The multiple sclerosis patients were children and adolescents ranging in age from roughly 6 to 15 years. The CDR1 and CDR2 encoded by the germline V gene (reference sequence) are MNHEY and SMNVEV. V is cut by 0 bases and J by 4 bases, and the space between the germline ends is 15 bases. Measured from the cysteine to the phenylalanine, the CDR3 is 16 residues long. The CDR3 DNA has 48 bases and is translated from base 1. The library was prepared using PCR. TCRdb names Illumina HiSeq 2500 as the instrument used. Unique molecular identifiers were incorporated into TCR beta cDNA libraries to reduce PCR and sequencing biases. About 500,000 cDNA molecules were obtained for every 1 to 10 million input T cells, so each molecule roughly corresponded to one T cell. The same protocol used for the earlier healthy control dataset was applied to prepare and sequence the patient libraries. Within a given batch, samples were prepared together, multiplexed and sequenced on the same HiSeq lane. Concerning the study's data processing: MIGEC was used to process the raw barcoded reads, and molecular identifier groups with only a single read were discarded before consensus assembly and CDR3 extraction. VDJtools was used for post-analysis of the clonotype tables, and diversity was normalized by down-sampling every dataset to the size of the smallest sample. In repertoire overlap clustering, CDR3 amino acid sequences, but not nucleotide sequences, were matched to correct batch-related cross-sample contamination. TCRdb trimmed public reads at Q25 via fastp, called clones via MiXCR and kept in-frame beta chains. Duplicate CDR3 protein sequences are folded into a single record with the most common DNA and genes. Here the V and J calls rest on TCRdb's processing, not on the authors' analysis. This sample comprises roughly 400,000 distinct CDR3 sequences, 39% of them detected only once. Of the sample, approximately 7.1% is held by the ten largest clones.

This sequence originates from a girl aged 2-10 years with multiple sclerosis. The sequencing sample was made of blood. This chain is built from TRBV27 and TRBJ1-1; confidence is insufficient to name the D gene. The DNA reads as follows: TGTGCCAGCAGTTTATCATCTCGGGAATGGGGCACTGAAGCTTTCTTT. Translated, this gives CASSLSSREWGTEAFF.